The clone carrying this TCR beta chain was seen more than once but under ten times. The antigen is undetermined. This sample was included in a study of beta chain features in type 1 diabetes. Findings of the study overall: Patients with type 1 diabetes showed fewer VDJ junction insertions and more deletions. The study notes PCR might favor shorter templates equally in patients and controls. Within each of all four CD4+ subsets, Type 1 diabetes patients had TCRB CDR3s that were moderately but significantly shorter. Compared with healthy donors, patients appeared to share more similar naive, central memory and regulatory TCRB repertoires.

The isolated RNA, all of it, was reverse transcribed, so expressed TCRB transcripts were what got sequenced. Sequencing used immunoSEQ multiplex PCR; TCRdb keeps in-frame clones, though not all of them. There are roughly 150,000 clones in the sample; approximately 8.1% occur only once, and approximately 0.5% lies in the top ten. From germline, CDR1 is SGHTA and CDR2 FQGNSA. V was pared by 1 base and J by 8 bases, with 14 bases between. CDR3 length: 14 amino acids. The chain carries TRBV7-2 and TRBJ1-2; D is ambiguous. Sequencing was done on a sample of central memory CD4+ T cells from blood. This receptor was taken from a man between 18 and 35 years old with type 1 diabetes. For the CDR3, the DNA is TGTGCCAGCAGCTTAGGGCCGGCCAACGGGGGCTACACCTTC. Its protein is CASSLGPANGGYTF.